This entry lists 2 T cell receptor beta chains sequenced from one sample in a study of T cells and Merkel cell carcinoma outcomes. TCRdb's table, derived via immunoSEQ multiplex PCR, lists solely in-frame clones and lacks some. The data hold some 3,000 clones, with around 97% observed a single time. The sequenced sample was tumor tissue from Merkel cell carcinoma. The receptors originated from a human donor with Merkel cell carcinoma.

The chain joins TRBV6-6 to TRBJ1-5; maybe TRBD1 (6 bases). From germline, CDR1 is MNHNY and CDR2 SVGAGI (reference sequence). There are 15 residues in the CDR3. Trimming left V 5 bases short and J 7 bases short, with 18 bases between. CDR3 nucleotides: TGTGCCAGCAGTCAAAACACAGGAACAGGGCAGCCCCAGCATTTT. Its translation is CASSQNTGTGQPQHF.

This chain links TRBV5-1 with TRBJ1-1; D may be TRBD1 (6 bases). Germline values: CDR1 SGHRS, CDR2 YFSETQ. This CDR3 comprises 13 residues. V lost 0 bases to trimming and J lost 4 bases, with 7 bases between them. CDR3 protein: CASSLGRGTEAFF. CDR3 DNA: TGCGCCAGCAGCTTGGGCAGGGGCACTGAAGCTTTCTTT.